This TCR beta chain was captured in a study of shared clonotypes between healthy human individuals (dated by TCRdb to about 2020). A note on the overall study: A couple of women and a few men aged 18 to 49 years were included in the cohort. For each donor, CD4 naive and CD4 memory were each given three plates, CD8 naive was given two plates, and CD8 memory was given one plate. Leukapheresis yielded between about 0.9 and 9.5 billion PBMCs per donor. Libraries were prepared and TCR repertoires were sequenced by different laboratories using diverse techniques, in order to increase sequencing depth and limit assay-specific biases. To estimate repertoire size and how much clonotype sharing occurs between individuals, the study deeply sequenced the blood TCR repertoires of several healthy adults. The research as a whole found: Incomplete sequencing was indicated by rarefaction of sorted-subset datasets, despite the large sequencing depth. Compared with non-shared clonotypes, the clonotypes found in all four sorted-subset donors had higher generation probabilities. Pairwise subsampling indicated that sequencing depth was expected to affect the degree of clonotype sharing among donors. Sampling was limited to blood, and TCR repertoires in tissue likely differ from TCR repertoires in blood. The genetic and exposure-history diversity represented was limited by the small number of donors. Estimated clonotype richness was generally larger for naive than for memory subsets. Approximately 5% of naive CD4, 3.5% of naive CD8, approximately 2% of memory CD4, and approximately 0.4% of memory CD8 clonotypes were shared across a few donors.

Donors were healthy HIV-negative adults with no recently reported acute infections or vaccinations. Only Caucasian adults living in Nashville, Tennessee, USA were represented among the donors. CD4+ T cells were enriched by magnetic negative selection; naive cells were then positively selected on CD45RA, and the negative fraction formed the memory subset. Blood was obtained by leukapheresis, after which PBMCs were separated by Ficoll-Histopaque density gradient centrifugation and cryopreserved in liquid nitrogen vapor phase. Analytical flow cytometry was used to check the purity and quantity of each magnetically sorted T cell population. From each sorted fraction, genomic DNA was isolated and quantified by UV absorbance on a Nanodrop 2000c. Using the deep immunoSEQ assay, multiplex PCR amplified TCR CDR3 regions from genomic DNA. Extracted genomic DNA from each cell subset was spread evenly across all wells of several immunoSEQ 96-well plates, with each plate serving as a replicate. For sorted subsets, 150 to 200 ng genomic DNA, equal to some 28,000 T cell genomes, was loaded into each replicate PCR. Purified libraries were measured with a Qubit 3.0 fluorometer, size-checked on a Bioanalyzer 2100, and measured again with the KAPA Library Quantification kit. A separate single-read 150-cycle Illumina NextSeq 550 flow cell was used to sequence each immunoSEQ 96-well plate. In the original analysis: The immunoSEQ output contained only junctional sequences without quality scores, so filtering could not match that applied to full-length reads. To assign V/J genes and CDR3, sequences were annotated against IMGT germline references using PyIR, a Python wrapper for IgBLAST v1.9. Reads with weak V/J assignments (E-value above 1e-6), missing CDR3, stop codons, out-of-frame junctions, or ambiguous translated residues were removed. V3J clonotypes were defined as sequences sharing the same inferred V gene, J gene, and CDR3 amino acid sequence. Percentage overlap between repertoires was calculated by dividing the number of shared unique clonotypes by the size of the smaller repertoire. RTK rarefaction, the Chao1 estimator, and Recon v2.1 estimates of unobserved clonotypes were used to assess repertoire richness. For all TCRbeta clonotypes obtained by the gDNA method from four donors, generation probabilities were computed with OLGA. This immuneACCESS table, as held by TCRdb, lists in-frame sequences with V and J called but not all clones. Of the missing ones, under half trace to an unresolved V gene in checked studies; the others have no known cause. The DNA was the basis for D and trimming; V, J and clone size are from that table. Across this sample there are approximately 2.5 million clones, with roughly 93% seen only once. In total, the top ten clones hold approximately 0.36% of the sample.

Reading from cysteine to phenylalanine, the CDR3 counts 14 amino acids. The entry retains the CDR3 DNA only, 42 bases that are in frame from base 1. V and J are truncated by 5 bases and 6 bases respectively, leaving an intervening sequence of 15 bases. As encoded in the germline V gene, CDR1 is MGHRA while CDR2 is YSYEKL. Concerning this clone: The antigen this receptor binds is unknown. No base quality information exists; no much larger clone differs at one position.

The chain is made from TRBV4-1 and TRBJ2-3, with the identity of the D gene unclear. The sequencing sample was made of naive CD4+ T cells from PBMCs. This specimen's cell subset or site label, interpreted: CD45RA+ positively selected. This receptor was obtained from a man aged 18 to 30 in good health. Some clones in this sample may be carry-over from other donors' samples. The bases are TGCGCCAGCAGCGAGGTGGGATATGCGGATACGCAGTATTTT. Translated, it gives CASSEVGYADTQYF.